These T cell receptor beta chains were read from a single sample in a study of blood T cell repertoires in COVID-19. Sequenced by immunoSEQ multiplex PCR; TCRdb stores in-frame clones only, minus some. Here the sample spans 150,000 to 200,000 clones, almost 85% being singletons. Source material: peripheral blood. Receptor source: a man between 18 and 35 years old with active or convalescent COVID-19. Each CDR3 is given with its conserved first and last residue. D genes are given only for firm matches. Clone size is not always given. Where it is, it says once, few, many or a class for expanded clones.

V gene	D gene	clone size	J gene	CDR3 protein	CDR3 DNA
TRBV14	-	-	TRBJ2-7	CASSHQIEQYF	TGTGCCAGCAGCCACCAGATAGAGCAGTACTTC
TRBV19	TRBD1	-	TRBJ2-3	CASSKGQVGGTQYF	TGTGCCAGTAGTAAGGGACAGGTTGGGGGTACGCAGTATTTT
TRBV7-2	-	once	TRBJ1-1	CASSPVGNTEAFF	TGTGCCAGCAGCCCCGTCGGGAACACTGAAGCTTTCTTT
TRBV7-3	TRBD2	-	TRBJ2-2	CASSATSGANTGELFF	TGTGCCAGCAGCGCGACTAGCGGCGCGAACACCGGGGAGCTGTTTTTT
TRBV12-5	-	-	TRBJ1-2	CASGLSQGSYGYTF	TGTGCTAGTGGTTTGTCACAGGGTTCGTATGGCTACACCTTC
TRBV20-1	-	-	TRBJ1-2	CSASPLLASYGYTF	TGCAGTGCTAGTCCACTTTTAGCATCATATGGCTACACCTTC
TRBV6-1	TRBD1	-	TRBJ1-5	CASSGGTGFVQGSNQPQHF	TGTGCCAGCAGTGGGGGGACAGGGTTTGTCCAGGGGAGCAATCAGCCCCAGCATTTT
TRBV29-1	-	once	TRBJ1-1	CSGRVGQNTEAFF	TGCAGCGGCAGGGTCGGACAGAACACTGAAGCTTTCTTT
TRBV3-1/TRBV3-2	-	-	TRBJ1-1	CASNSPYTEAFF	TGTGCCAGCAACTCCCCCTACACTGAAGCTTTCTTT
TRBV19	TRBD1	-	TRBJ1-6	CASSIEGTGVNSPLHF	TGTGCCAGTAGTATAGAGGGGACAGGGGTCAATTCACCCCTCCACTTT
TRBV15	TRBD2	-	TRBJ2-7	CATSREGGGAYEQYF	TGTGCCACCAGCAGAGAAGGCGGGGGGGCCTACGAGCAGTACTTC
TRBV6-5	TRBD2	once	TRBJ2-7	CASSLSGELSYEQYF	TGTGCCAGCAGCCTCAGCGGGGAATTGTCCTACGAGCAGTACTTC
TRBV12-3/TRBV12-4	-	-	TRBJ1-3	CASSLVGGTIYF	TGTGCCAGCAGTTTAGTGGGGGGCACCATATATTTT
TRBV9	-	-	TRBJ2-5	CASSVSGAEGRETQYF	TGTGCCAGCAGCGTATCTGGGGCGGAGGGCAGAGAGACCCAGTACTTC
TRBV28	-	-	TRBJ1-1	CASIGGNTEAFF	TGTGCCAGCATCGGGGGAAACACTGAAGCTTTCTTT
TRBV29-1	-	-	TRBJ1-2	CSVGVTTNYGYTF	TGCAGCGTTGGGGTGACAACTAACTATGGCTACACCTTC
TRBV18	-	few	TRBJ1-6	CASSPPGMQGGSPLHF	TGTGCCAGCTCACCACCGGGAATGCAGGGAGGTTCACCCCTCCACTTT
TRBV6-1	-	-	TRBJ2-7	CASSVHGGPSSYEQYF	TGTGCCAGCAGTGTTCATGGGGGCCCCAGCTCCTACGAGCAGTACTTC
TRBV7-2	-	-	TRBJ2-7	CASSLGSGPYEQYF	TGTGCCAGCAGCTTAGGTAGCGGTCCCTACGAGCAGTACTTC
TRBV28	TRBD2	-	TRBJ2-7	CASSFLSSGSTYEQYF	TGTGCCAGCAGTTTTTTGAGTAGCGGGTCCACCTACGAGCAGTACTTC
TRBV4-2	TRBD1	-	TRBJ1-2	CASSPGQGKLVGYTF	TGTGCCAGCAGCCCGGGACAGGGGAAACTTGTTGGCTACACCTTC
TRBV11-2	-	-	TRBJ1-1	CASSLWDPQGGGEAFF	TGTGCCAGCAGCTTATGGGACCCACAGGGCGGGGGCGAAGCTTTCTTT
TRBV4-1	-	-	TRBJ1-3	CASSQEGASGNTIYF	TGCGCCAGCAGCCAAGAAGGGGCTTCTGGAAACACCATATATTTT
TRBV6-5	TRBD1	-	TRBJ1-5	CASNQGARNQPQHF	TGTGCCAGCAACCAGGGGGCGCGCAATCAGCCCCAGCATTTT
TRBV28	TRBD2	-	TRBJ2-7	CASSIPSGSTDEQYF	TGTGCCAGCAGTATCCCTAGCGGGAGCACTGACGAGCAGTACTTC
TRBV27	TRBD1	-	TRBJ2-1	CASSLSGGASYNEQFF	TGTGCCAGCAGTTTATCAGGGGGCGCCTCCTACAATGAGCAGTTCTTC
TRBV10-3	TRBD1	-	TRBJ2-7	CAISPDRVYEQYF	TGTGCCATCAGCCCGGACAGGGTATACGAGCAGTACTTC
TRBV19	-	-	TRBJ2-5	CASSRWGTIQETQYF	TGTGCCAGTAGTAGGTGGGGGACAATCCAAGAGACCCAGTACTTC
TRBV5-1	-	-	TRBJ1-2	CASSLESGPSYGYTF	TGCGCCAGCAGCTTGGAGTCTGGTCCGAGCTATGGCTACACCTTC
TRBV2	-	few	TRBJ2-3	CASSDSRLADTQYF	TGTGCCAGCAGTGACAGCAGGTTGGCAGATACGCAGTATTTT
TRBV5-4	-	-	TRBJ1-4	CASSPRAGLREKLFF	TGTGCCAGCAGCCCTAGGGCGGGACTGAGGGAAAAACTGTTTTTT
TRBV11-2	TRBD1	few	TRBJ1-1	CASSPYGQGWTEAFF	TGTGCCAGCAGTCCTTACGGACAGGGTTGGACTGAAGCTTTCTTT
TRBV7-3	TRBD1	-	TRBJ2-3	CASSYSGGRRTDTQYF	TGTGCCAGCAGCTATTCAGGGGGTAGACGCACAGATACGCAGTATTTT
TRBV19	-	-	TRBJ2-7	CASSIDLYGGYEQYF	TGTGCCAGTAGTATAGATCTATACGGGGGTTACGAGCAGTACTTC
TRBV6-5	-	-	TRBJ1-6	CASSYGRPHYNSPLHF	TGTGCCAGCAGTTACGGGCGACCACATTATAATTCACCCCTCCACTTT
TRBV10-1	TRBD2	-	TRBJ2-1	CASNNSPYYLIGLAGGLEHNEQFF	TGCGCCAGTAACAACTCACCTTATTACCTCATCGGGTTAGCGGGAGGGCTAGAACACAATGAGCAGTTCTTC
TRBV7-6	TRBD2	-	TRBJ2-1	CASSLVAGVGNEQFF	TGTGCCAGCAGCTTAGTAGCGGGAGTCGGCAATGAGCAGTTCTTC
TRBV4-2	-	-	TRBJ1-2	CASSQEGTRTTLGGYTF	TGTGCCAGCAGCCAAGAAGGGACAAGGACGACTTTAGGGGGCTACACCTTC
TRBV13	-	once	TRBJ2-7	CASCPRGASQGEQYF	TGTGCCAGCTGCCCGCGGGGAGCCTCTCAGGGTGAGCAGTACTTC
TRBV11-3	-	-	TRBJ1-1	CASSPNAGVLAFF	TGTGCCAGCAGCCCCAACGCCGGGGTATTAGCTTTCTTT
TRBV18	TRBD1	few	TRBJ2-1	CASSPGLGGQSYNEQFF	TGTGCCAGCTCACCAGGATTAGGGGGCCAGTCCTACAATGAGCAGTTCTTC
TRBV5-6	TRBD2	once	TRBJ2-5	CASSGGGPQETQYF	TGTGCCAGCAGCGGCGGGGGGCCGCAAGAGACCCAGTACTTC
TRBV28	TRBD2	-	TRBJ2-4	CASSISFLPGLAGVRGAKNIQYF	TGTGCCAGCAGTATTTCCTTTCTTCCGGGACTAGCAGGGGTCCGTGGAGCCAAAAACATTCAGTACTTC
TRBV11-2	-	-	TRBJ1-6	CASSRGQRGYNSPLHF	TGTGCCAGCAGCCGAGGACAGAGGGGCTATAATTCACCCCTCCACTTT
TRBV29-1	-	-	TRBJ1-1	CSVRPGAEAFF	TGCAGCGTTCGACCCGGAGCTGAAGCTTTCTTT
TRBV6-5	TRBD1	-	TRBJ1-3	CASSPRTGGNTIYF	TGTGCCAGCAGTCCCCGGACAGGGGGAAACACCATATATTTT
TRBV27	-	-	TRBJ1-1	CASSWRLTGSGNTEAFF	TGTGCCAGCAGTTGGCGCCTAACAGGGTCGGGGAACACTGAAGCTTTCTTT
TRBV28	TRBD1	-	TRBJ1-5	CASRDRALTGNQPQHF	TGTGCCAGCCGTGACAGGGCCTTAACGGGCAATCAGCCCCAGCATTTT
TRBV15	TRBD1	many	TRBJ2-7	CATSRETGQGADEQYF	TGTGCCACCAGCAGAGAGACGGGACAGGGGGCAGACGAGCAGTACTTC
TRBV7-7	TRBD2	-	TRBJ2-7	CASSKGTSHEQYF	TGTGCTAGCAGCAAAGGGACTAGCCACGAGCAGTACTTC
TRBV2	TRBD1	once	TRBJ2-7	CASTDRGLNEQYF	TGTGCCAGCACGGACAGGGGGCTAAACGAGCAGTACTTC
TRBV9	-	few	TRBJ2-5	CASSVGGGWETQYF	TGTGCCAGCAGCGTAGGCGGTGGATGGGAGACCCAGTACTTC
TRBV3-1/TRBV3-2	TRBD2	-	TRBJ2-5	CASKATSGGWETQYF	TGTGCCAGTAAAGCGACTAGCGGGGGGTGGGAGACCCAGTACTTC
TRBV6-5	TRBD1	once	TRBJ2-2	CASSYQGDTGELFF	TGTGCCAGCAGTTACCAGGGGGATACCGGGGAGCTGTTTTTT
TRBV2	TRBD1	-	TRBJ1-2	CASSPDRGLTFSYGYTF	TGTGCCAGCAGTCCAGACAGGGGCCTTACGTTTTCCTATGGCTACACCTTC